The table lists the clone carrying this T cell receptor beta chain with many counts. The antigen is unknown. Germline values: CDR1 SEHNR, CDR2 FQNEAQ (reference sequence). V lost 1 base and J 7 bases, leaving 4 bases between the germline ends. The CDR3 is 11 amino acids. TCRdb used MiXCR to reprocess the reads, holding one entry per CDR3 protein. Among some 940,000 distinct CDR3 sequences listed, less than 40% were seen once. The data are from a study of T cell repertoires in cytomegalovirus infection. Looking at the study overall: CMV epitopes in the study were HLA-C-restricted (recently identified) and HLA-B-restricted (well studied). Study-level points and caveats: Summed frequency of public TCR beta families distinguished CMV carriers with the relevant HLA.

This chain links TRBV7-9 with TRBJ1-1; D gene unclear. The sample consisted of cultured CD8+ T cells from PBMCs, taken from culture after CMV antigen stimulation. This sequence was found in a human donor in good health (CMV status not recorded). Some clones in this sample may be carry-over from other donors' samples. Written as DNA, the CDR3 is TGTGCCAGCAGCTTAGTTGTTGAAGCTTTCTTT. It translates to CASSLVVEAFF.